The T cell receptor beta chain described here comes from a study of blood T cell repertoires in COVID-19. As for the study in general: The United States, Italy and Spain provided the acute and convalescent COVID-19 samples. T cells, B-cell-depleted T cells, or PBMCs provided the cDNA or gDNA that served as material.

V dropped 2 bases and J dropped 0 bases, with 13 bases sitting between them. CDR3 length: 16 residues. Germline CDR1 MNHEY, CDR2 SVGEGT. Original analysis: Amplified reference gene primers provided the basis for estimating nucleated cell counts. Sequenced by immunoSEQ multiplex PCR; TCRdb stores in-frame clones only, minus some. V and J calls and clone size come straight from that table; D and trimming were deduced from the DNA. This repertoire shows about 45,000 clones, nearly 85% found once; its top ten account for around 8%. V is TRBV6-2 or TRBV6-3 and J is TRBJ1-1, with D perhaps matching TRBD1 (6 bases). The receptor's source is a man older than 75 in a cohort sampled during active COVID-19. The sample taken for sequencing was peripheral blood. The CDR3 DNA is TGTGCCAGCAGTTACCCACCTGGACAGTTGAACACTGAAGCTTTCTTT. Its translation: CASSYPPGQLNTEAFF.